This T cell receptor (beta chain) was found in a study of sequential checkpoint blockade in melanoma (dated by TCRdb to the late 2010s). Regarding the research as a whole: Patients were assigned by 1:1 randomization to either first-line nivolumab followed by ipilimumab (arm A) or ipilimumab followed by nivolumab (arm B). Maintenance nivolumab was given following each of the two trial sequences.

On the study overall, not on this receptor specifically: Validation of the response-prediction model combining TCR metrics and mutation burden is needed in larger, independent patient cohorts.

The germline V gene (reference sequence) specifies GTSNPN as CDR1 and SVGIG as CDR2. V is cut back by 3 bases and J by 7 bases, with 7 bases in the junction unmatched. The CDR3, from cysteine to phenylalanine, totals 13 residues. Just the 39-base CDR3 DNA is kept, in frame starting at base 1. TCRbeta CDR3 regions were immunosequenced from genomic DNA with the immunoSEQ Assay. Before high-throughput sequencing, the genomic DNA was amplified using bias-controlled multiplex PCR. From the authors' description of their analysis: To quantify the absolute abundance of each unique TCRbeta CDR3 region, the sequences were collapsed and filtered. Clonality, defined as 1 minus Pielou's evenness, was calculated using productive rearrangements only. A previously published method was used to identify clones whose frequencies were significantly greater in on-treatment samples than in baseline samples. TCRdb provides this immuneACCESS table in a form limited to in-frame rearrangements. Some clones are lacking; in checked studies, under half of them reflect an unresolved V gene, and why the rest are absent is not known. V and J calls and clone size follow that table, whereas D and trimming were derived from the DNA. This sample gives around 20,000 clones in total; over 70% of them show up just once. The top ten hold about 39% of the sample.

Details on this clone: The antigen this receptor binds is unknown. No clone much larger than this one lies a single base away; base qualities are absent.

Per the publication, the treatment or condition label means: randomized to nivolumab then ipilimumab (arm A) or the reverse (arm B). Prior DNA-damaging chemotherapy had not been received by any trial patient. Live CD3+CD8+ cells negative for CD19 and CD56 were sorted from thawed PBMCs on a FACS Aria II flow cytometer. Samples were obtained from patients with melanoma enrolled in CheckMate 064, a randomized, open-label phase II trial of sequential checkpoint blockade. Peripheral blood mononuclear cells were collected by leukapheresis, purified with Ficoll-Paque, and frozen in human serum with approximately 10% DMSO. Immediately after sorting, the purity of the sorted blood CD3+CD8+ cells was confirmed to be >98%, and DNA was then extracted.

The source is a human donor with melanoma. Specimen: CD8+ T cells sorted from blood (inferred from file names), collected from a patient given nivolumab and ipilimumab in sequence. This receptor chain uses TRBV30 and TRBJ1-1; TRBD1 fits 8 bases in the junction. The DNA sequence is as follows: TGTGCCTGGAGAACAGGGGGGGCGGTTGAAGCTTTCTTT. It is translated as CAWRTGGAVEAFF.